One TCR beta chain is described in this entry. The target antigen is unknown. Quantitative 5'-RACE with molecular barcodes generated TCR beta libraries. Each CDR3 protein is one row after TCRdb ran MiXCR on the 5' RACE reads. The profile covers roughly 350,000 distinct CDR3 sequences, with less than 9.5% appearing a single time and about 15% taken by the ten largest. V shed 0 bases and J 0 bases; nucleotides not matched to a gene: 7. The CDR3 length is 18 residues. Germline assignment: CDR1 SGHRS and CDR2 YFSETQ. The data were obtained in a study of CD8 T cells in ankylosing spondylitis. Study-level results: Relatively rare in peripheral blood, disease-linked clones were also CD8+. Matched ankylosing spondylitis synovial fluid reportedly showed significant enrichment of disease-linked clones. Seemingly distinctive of ankylosing spondylitis blood was a TCR beta motif formed by eight highly homologous variants.

Sequencing was performed on blood, either unsorted or a sorted T cell fraction (not recorded which). The origin of this receptor is a male donor with ankylosing spondylitis. The V call is TRBV5-1, the J call TRBJ1-4; TRBD1 matches at 8 bases. The CDR3 sequence is CASSLGDSTGATNEKLFF. In DNA, the CDR3 is TGCGCCAGCAGCTTGGGGGATTCGACAGGGGCAACTAATGAAAAACTGTTTTTT.